The 7 T cell receptor beta chains in this list originate from one sample, sequenced in a study of technical replicates of blood from a few donors (dated by TCRdb to the late 2010s). Library preparation was by the immunoSEQ multiplex PCR assay. TCRdb obtained this table from immuneACCESS and retained in-frame rearrangements with V and J assigned. These tables miss some clones; where compared with another copy, unresolved V genes account for less than half of the shortfall, and the remainder is unexplained. Across this sample there are tens of thousands of clones, with approximately 92% seen only once. The top ten clones comprise roughly 0.41% of the sample. Sample: T cells isolated from PBMCs. These receptors were obtained from a human donor in good health.

J is TRBJ2-7 and V is TRBV7-2; 11 nucleotides line up with TRBD2. J lost 4 bases, V lost 5 bases, and 4 bases had no gene match. CDR1 and CDR2 from the germline V gene are SGHTA and FQGNSA. The CDR3 is 14 residues long. In DNA form, the CDR3 reads TGTGCCAGCAGCCCTAGCGGGAGGAGATACGAGCAGTACTTC. Encoded protein: CASSPSGRRYEQYF.

The chain couples TRBV5-6 to TRBJ2-5; 7 bases align to TRBD2. Germline lookup yields CDR1 SGHDT and CDR2 YYEEEE. There are 16 residues in the CDR3. V shed 4 bases, J shed 3 bases, and the junction held 12 bases outside the gene matches. CDR3 region: CASSHELTSLEETQYF. The CDR3 nucleotides are TGTGCCAGCAGCCATGAACTGACTAGCCTCGAAGAGACCCAGTACTTC. The full variable domain, in which reference TRBV5-6 and TRBJ2-5 provide the parts outside the CDR3, is DAGVTQSPTHLIKTRGQQVTLRCSPKSGHDTVSWYQQALGQGPQFIFQYYEEEERQRGNFPDRFSGHQFPNYSSELNVNALLLGDSALYLCASSHELTSLEETQYFGPGTRLLVL.

The V and J genes are TRBV2 and TRBJ2-3, with D maybe TRBD2 (6 bases). CDR1 and CDR2 from the germline V gene are SNHLY and FYNNEI. The CDR3 is made up of 17 amino acids. Trimming stripped 1 base from V and 4 bases from J, with 18 bases between. This CDR3 reads CASSEGFRDGGPDTQYF. In nucleotides, the CDR3 is TGTGCCAGCAGTGAAGGTTTCCGGGACGGAGGGCCAGATACGCAGTATTTT.

The sample holds one count of this clone. This chain uses TRBV6-1 with TRBJ2-3, with 9 positions matching TRBD2. The CDR3 totals 13 residues. The trim removed 11 bases at V and 0 bases at J, leaving 3 bases unmatched. Per germline, CDR1 MNHNS and CDR2 SASEGT. This chain's CDR3 is CAVGLASTDTQYF. The CDR3 nucleotides read TGTGCCGTAGGACTAGCGAGCACAGATACGCAGTATTTT.

The J gene is TRBJ2-4, the V gene TRBV7-9, with 11 bases lining up with TRBD1. The CDR3 extends over 17 amino acids. V trimming: 3 bases; J trimming: 2 bases; junction bases outside the gene matches: 6. The germline CDR1 and CDR2 sequences are SEHNR and FQNEAQ (reference sequence). CDR3 loop: CASSFLRTGGTKNIQYF. The CDR3 DNA follows: TGTGCCAGCAGCTTCCTTAGGACAGGGGGCACCAAAAACATTCAGTACTTC.

The chain is built from TRBV4-1 and TRBJ2-7, with D possibly being TRBD1 (5 bases). Germline V gene sequence: CDR1 MGHRA, CDR2 YSYEKL. This CDR3 has 15 amino acids. Trimming cost V 1 base and J 1 base, with 11 bases left between them. The CDR3 sequence: CASSQVQGGSYEQYF. The CDR3 region has the DNA TGCGCCAGCAGCCAAGTTCAGGGTGGGTCCTACGAGCAGTACTTC.

Here the CDR3 reads CASSYRGREGYTF. The CDR3 DNA reads as TGTGCCAGCAGTTACAGGGGGCGGGAAGGCTACACCTTC. J is TRBJ1-2 and V is TRBV6-5, with 7 bases lining up with TRBD1. Germline V gene lookup returns CDR1 MNHEY and CDR2 SVGAGI. This CDR3 has 13 amino acids. The J segment lost 8 bases and the V segment lost 2 bases, leaving 5 bases of the junction unmatched.